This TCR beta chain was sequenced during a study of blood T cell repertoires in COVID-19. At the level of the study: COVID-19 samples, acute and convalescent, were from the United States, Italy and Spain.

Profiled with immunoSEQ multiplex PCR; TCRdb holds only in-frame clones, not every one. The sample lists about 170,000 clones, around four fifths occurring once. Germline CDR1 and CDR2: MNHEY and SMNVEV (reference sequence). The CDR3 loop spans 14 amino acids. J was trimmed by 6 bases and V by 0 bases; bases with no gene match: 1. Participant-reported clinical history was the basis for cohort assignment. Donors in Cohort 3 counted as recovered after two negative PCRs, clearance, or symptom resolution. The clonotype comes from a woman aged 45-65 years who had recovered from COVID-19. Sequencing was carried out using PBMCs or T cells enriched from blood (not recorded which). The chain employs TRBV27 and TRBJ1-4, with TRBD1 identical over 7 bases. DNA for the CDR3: TGTGCCAGCAGTTTATCAGGGGGCGATGAAAAACTGTTTTTT. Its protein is CASSLSGGDEKLFF.